Each of the 29 T cell receptor beta chains below was sequenced from the same sample in a study of T-cell reconstitution after alpha-beta-depleted transplantation in children. Unique molecular identifiers were incorporated during preparation of the TCRbeta library. Each CDR3 protein gets one entry after TCRdb re-called the PCR reads with MiXCR. The repertoire includes some 550,000 distinct CDR3 sequences, approximately 22% of them detected once, and 11% to 15% sits in the top ten. Source: PBMCs, mostly from graft donor cells, taken 360 days after TCRalphabeta/CD19-depleted stem cell transplant. The receptors were gathered from a boy in the first two years of life who had a stem cell transplant for acute myeloid leukemia, so the T cells may come from the graft donor.

This clonotype was observed a handful of times. This chain links TRBV5-1 with TRBJ2-3; D ambiguous. V lost 3 bases, J lost 2 bases, and 19 bases lay in between. The germline gives CDR1 SGHRS, CDR2 YFSETQ. CDR3 length: 17 amino acids. The CDR3 protein is CASSSGELRLTTDTQYF. CDR3 sequence (DNA): TGCGCCAGCAGCTCTGGAGAACTGCGGCTAACCACAGATACGCAGTATTTT.

This clonotype was counted at least ten times. The J gene is TRBJ1-5, the V gene TRBV5-1, with D possibly being TRBD1 (6 bases). The germline gives CDR1 SGHRS, CDR2 YFSETQ. V was clipped by 1 base and J by 5 bases, with 10 bases between them. The CDR3 has 14 residues. The CDR3 DNA follows: TGCGCCAGCAGCTTGCAAGGGGGGGATCAGCCCCAGCATTTT. Its translation: CASSLQGGDQPQHF.

The gene calls are TRBV6-5 and TRBJ2-5, with 10 bases identical to TRBD1. The CDR3 length is 17 residues. V dropped 2 bases and J dropped 1; count of bases not matched to a gene: 7. Germline V CDR1 and CDR2: MNHEY, SVGAGI. This chain's CDR3 is CASSYGGTGDVQETQYF. Written as DNA, the CDR3 is TGTGCCAGCAGTTACGGGGGGACAGGGGACGTCCAAGAGACCCAGTACTTC.

The sample holds many counts of this clonotype. The chain combines TRBV15 with TRBJ1-5; no firm D call. CDR1 LNHNV and CDR2 YYDKDF come from the germline V gene (reference sequence). The CDR3 covers 15 residues. The germline V and J ends were trimmed by 0 bases and 4 bases, with 10 bases remaining between them. CDR3 amino acids: CATSRDLGSNQPQHF. Written as DNA, the CDR3 is TGTGCCACCAGCAGAGATCTTGGCAGTAATCAGCCCCAGCATTTT.

This clonotype has only a few counts. The V gene is TRBV5-1, the J gene TRBJ1-2, with a tentative D call TRBD1 (5 bases). Germline assignment: CDR1 SGHRS and CDR2 YFSETQ. Trimming took 2 bases from V and 6 from J, leaving 17 bases between them. The CDR3 runs to 15 residues. CDR3 amino acids: CASSFSPGLPNGYTF. The CDR3 DNA reads as TGCGCCAGCAGCTTCTCTCCGGGACTGCCAAATGGCTACACCTTC.

This clonotype came up many times. This chain connects TRBV25-1 to TRBJ2-2; D tentatively fits TRBD1 or TRBD2 (6 bases each). The CDR3 extends over 16 amino acids. With 6 bases removed from V and 2 bases from J, the gap between germline ends came to 16 bases. Germline CDR1 is MGHDK and CDR2 is SYGVNS. The CDR3 loop is CASRKWGALNTGELFF. The CDR3 DNA is TGTGCCAGCAGAAAGTGGGGGGCCCTTAACACCGGGGAGCTGTTTTTT.

The rearrangement uses TRBV25-1 and TRBJ2-3; no clear D. The V gene's germline CDR1 is MGHDK and CDR2 SYGVNS. CDR3 length equals 13 residues. V shed 6 bases and J shed 2 bases, with 9 bases lying between them. This chain's CDR3 is CASSEGYTDTQYF. DNA for the CDR3: TGTGCCAGCAGCGAAGGATACACAGATACGCAGTATTTT.

The J gene is TRBJ1-2, the V gene TRBV2; no clear D gene. This CDR3 contains 16 residues. Trimming left V 2 bases short and J 0 bases short, with 13 bases between. Germline V gene lookup returns CDR1 SNHLY and CDR2 FYNNEI. The CDR3 sequence: CASSESIVPSNYGYTF. The CDR3 DNA is TGTGCCAGCAGTGAATCTATTGTCCCTTCTAACTATGGCTACACCTTC.

This clonotype was seen many times. This chain connects TRBV20-1 to TRBJ2-3; maybe TRBD2 (6 bases). V dropped 0 bases and J dropped 3 bases, with 10 bases sitting between them. This CDR3 has 14 amino acids. In germline, CDR1 is DFQATT, CDR2 SNEGSKA (reference sequence). The CDR3 protein is CSARDWRGTDTQYF. The CDR3, as DNA: TGCAGTGCTAGAGATTGGAGGGGAACAGATACGCAGTATTTT.

This clonotype was counted ten times or more. The rearrangement uses TRBV12-3 or TRBV12-4 and TRBJ1-1; no firm D call. The CDR3 has 12 residues. Deletions cut 5 bases from V and 3 bases from J, with 7 bases between. The CDR3 is CASSPGHTEAFF. In DNA, the CDR3 is TGTGCCAGCAGTCCAGGTCACACTGAAGCTTTCTTT.

This clonotype was counted between two and nine times. This rearrangement joins TRBV10-3 to TRBJ2-3, with 7 positions matching TRBD1. This CDR3 comprises 13 residues. Per the germline V gene, CDR1 is ENHRY and CDR2 is SYGVKD. V shed 7 bases, J shed 4 bases, and the junction held 5 bases outside the gene matches. In nucleotides, the CDR3 is TGTGCCATCACGCACAGGGGACCAGATACGCAGTATTTT. This sequence encodes CAITHRGPDTQYF.

V gene TRBV20-1 combines with J gene TRBJ2-5; 15 positions match TRBD2. V gave up 2 bases and J gave up 2 bases; unmatched junction bases: 15. Germline CDR1 reads DFQATT; CDR2 reads SNEGSKA (reference sequence). The CDR3 loop spans 20 amino acids. The CDR3 bases are TGCAGTGCTAGAAGCTATCCGGGACTAGCGGGGGGACCCCCTCAAGAGACCCAGTACTTC. Its translation: CSARSYPGLAGGPPQETQYF.

This clonotype turned up a few times. This sequence joins TRBV5-5 and TRBJ1-1; the D gene is possibly TRBD1 (6 bases). Germline V gene data show CDR1 as SGHKS and CDR2 as YYEKEE (reference sequence). V lost 3 bases to trimming and J lost 0 bases, with 9 bases between them. The CDR3 covers 14 residues. The DNA for the CDR3 is TGTGCCAGCAGCTCACAGGGTTTGAACACTGAAGCTTTCTTT. Translation: CASSSQGLNTEAFF.

V usage is TRBV21-1 and J usage is TRBJ1-5. TRBV21-1 is termed a pseudogene. CDR3 size: 12 residues. DNA of the CDR3: TGTGCCAGCAGCCTAAGAAAAGAGCCCCAGCATTTT. This translates into CASSLRKEPQHF.

The chain has TRBV12-3 or TRBV12-4 and TRBJ1-5, with D possibly matching TRBD1 (5 bases). The CDR3 is made up of 14 amino acids. Trimming left V 3 bases short and J 3 bases short, with 9 bases between. This CDR3 reads CASSLTVPNQPQHF. CDR3 DNA sequence: TGTGCCAGCAGTTTGACAGTTCCCAATCAGCCCCAGCATTTT.

This clonotype was detected many times. The rearrangement links TRBV12-3 or TRBV12-4 to TRBJ2-1; possible D gene TRBD2, 6 bases. The CDR3 runs to 12 residues. The V and J ends lost 6 bases and 7 bases respectively, with 10 bases between them. CDR3 nucleotide sequence: TGTGCCAGCAGACTTGGGGGGAATGAGCAGTTCTTC. It encodes CASRLGGNEQFF.

This clonotype has ten or more counts. V gene TRBV12-3 or TRBV12-4 combines with J gene TRBJ2-3; D gene uncertain. The CDR3 runs 17 residues. Deletions cut 2 bases from V and 5 bases from J, with 20 bases between. Here the CDR3 reads CASSLSGPPPMGDTQYF. CDR3 coding DNA: TGTGCCAGCAGTTTAAGTGGCCCTCCCCCAATGGGAGATACGCAGTATTTT.

J is TRBJ2-7 and V is TRBV10-2; D gene uncertain. Germline V lookup: CDR1 WSHSY, CDR2 SAAADI. V was pared by 2 bases and J by 6 bases, with 11 bases between. The CDR3 contains 13 residues. The CDR3 region is CASSEIALTEQYF. CDR3 DNA sequence: TGCGCCAGCAGTGAGATAGCCCTAACCGAGCAGTACTTC.

V is TRBV18 and J is TRBJ2-1, with 9 bases lining up with TRBD2. The germline V gene has CDR1 KGHSH and CDR2 LQKENI. V was pared by 3 bases and J by 6 bases, with 9 bases of the junction left unmatched. The CDR3 loop spans 16 amino acids. CDR3 in DNA: TGTGCCAGCTCACCGCGGACTAGCGAGCCCCCCAATGAGCAGTTCTTC. Its translation: CASSPRTSEPPNEQFF.

This clonotype was recorded at least ten times. The chain uses TRBV4-3 and TRBJ2-2; unclear D gene. In germline, CDR1 is LGHNA, CDR2 YSLEER. The CDR3 sequence is 15 residues long. Trimming pared 0 bases from V and 6 bases from J, leaving 11 bases between. In DNA, the CDR3 is TGCGCCAGCAGCCAAGATCGTAGCAGCGCCGGGGAGCTGTTTTTT. Protein product: CASSQDRSSAGELFF.

The gene calls are TRBV15 and TRBJ1-5, with 7 positions matching TRBD1. The V and J ends lost 5 bases and 2 bases, in that order; junction bases with no gene match: 3. Germline CDR1 reads LNHNV; CDR2 reads YYDKDF (reference sequence). This CDR3 is 14 amino acids long. Here the CDR3 reads CATSWDSGNQPQHF. CDR3 bases: TGTGCCACCAGCTGGGACAGTGGCAATCAGCCCCAGCATTTT.

Only a few counts were recorded for this clonotype. This chain uses TRBV12-3 or TRBV12-4 with TRBJ1-4; TRBD1 matches 8 bases. The CDR3 spans 15 residues. With V trimmed by 6 bases and J by 8 bases, 11 bases remained unmatched. The CDR3 nucleotides read TGTGCCAGCAGCCGCCCGACAGGGGAAGGGGAAAAACTGTTTTTT. It is translated as CASSRPTGEGEKLFF.

This clonotype was detected many times. The gene calls are TRBV21-1 and TRBJ1-5. TRBV21-1 is a pseudogene locus. This CDR3 comprises 17 residues. This chain's CDR3 is CASSSPRGMNSNQPQHF. The CDR3 nucleotides read TGTGCCAGCAGCTCTCCACGGGGAATGAATAGCAATCAGCCCCAGCATTTT.

The CDR3 DNA follows: TGTGCCAGCAGCTTAAGGTTGGGCGGGAGCACAGATACGCAGTATTTT. The encoded protein is CASSLRLGGSTDTQYF. V gene TRBV7-2 combines with J gene TRBJ2-3, with a tentative D call TRBD2 (5 bases). Germline-derived CDR1 and CDR2 are SGHTA and FQGNSA. This CDR3 contains 16 residues. V shed 2 bases and J shed 0 bases, with 12 bases lying between them. Combining the CDR3 with reference TRBV7-2 and TRBJ2-3 gives the whole variable domain GAGVSQSPSNKVTEKGKDVELRCDPISGHTALYWYRQSLGQGLEFLIYFQGNSAPDKSGLPSDRFSAERTGGSVSTLTIQRTQQEDSAVYLCASSLRLGGSTDTQYFGPGTRLTVL.

This clonotype was observed a handful of times. The J gene is TRBJ1-3, the V gene TRBV12-3 or TRBV12-4; D gene ambiguous. Deletions cut 1 base from V and 0 bases from J, with 7 bases between. The CDR3 sequence is 15 residues long. The CDR3 DNA reads TGTGCCAGCAGTTTAGGGGGAGGCTCTGGAAACACCATATATTTT. It translates to CASSLGGGSGNTIYF.

This chain joins TRBV12-3 or TRBV12-4 and TRBJ2-3; no reliable D call. Trimming removed 5 bases at V and 2 bases at J, with 17 bases between. This CDR3 contains 16 residues. The DNA of the CDR3 is TGTGCCAGCAGTAAGTTTAGTATTGAAAACACAGATACGCAGTATTTT. Its translation is CASSKFSIENTDTQYF.

The genes are TRBV15 and TRBJ1-1; D is uncertain. Germline loops: CDR1 LNHNV, CDR2 YYDKDF (reference sequence). The CDR3 length is 14 residues. V dropped 4 bases and J dropped 3 bases, with 12 bases sitting between them. CDR3 residues: CATSKRISDTEAFF. CDR3 nucleotides: TGTGCCACCAGCAAACGAATCAGTGACACTGAAGCTTTCTTT.

The chain uses TRBV6-5 and TRBJ2-1; possibly TRBD2 for D (5 bases). This CDR3 has 16 amino acids. The V end was cut by 0 bases, the J end by 4 bases, with 13 bases between. Germline V gene sequence: CDR1 MNHEY, CDR2 SVGAGI. CDR3 coding DNA: TGTGCCAGCAGTTACTCGAAGAGGGTGGAGTACAATGAGCAGTTCTTC. Translation: CASSYSKRVEYNEQFF.

This clonotype was detected many times. The V call is TRBV20-1, the J call TRBJ2-1; D ambiguous. V lost 6 bases and J lost 4, with 16 bases in between. Per the germline V gene, CDR1 is DFQATT and CDR2 is SNEGSKA (reference sequence). This CDR3 region has 14 residues. This CDR3 is CSAPTRGRYNEQFF. In DNA, the CDR3 is TGCAGTGCCCCCACGCGAGGAAGGTACAATGAGCAGTTCTTC.